This T cell receptor (beta chain) was captured in a study of blood T cell repertoires in COVID-19. About the research overall: Sites across the United States, Italy and Spain contributed samples from acute and convalescent COVID-19. The cDNA or gDNA used as material had been derived from T cells, B-cell-depleted T cells, or PBMCs.

The CDR3 consists of 13 residues. The V end was cut by 0 bases, the J end by 6 bases, with 8 bases between. As processed by the authors: Estimation of nucleated cell counts was performed using reference gene primer amplification. Sequencing used immunoSEQ multiplex PCR; TCRdb keeps in-frame clones, though not all of them. V and J calls and clone size follow that table, whereas D and trimming were derived from the DNA. The table lists over 100,000 clones, roughly 80% of them singletons. This clone was seen only a few times. The sample contains more than one DNA sequence encoding this CDR3. The J gene is TRBJ1-2, the V gene TRBV12-3 or TRBV12-4, with D hard to call. Sequencing was carried out using peripheral blood. The sequence came from a man aged 55 to 69 with acute or convalescent COVID-19. The CDR3 nucleotides read TGTGCCAGCAGTTTAGCGAGACAAAATGGCTACACCTTC. Translating gives CASSLARQNGYTF.